The present entry profiles one T cell receptor beta chain with its context. Its antigen remains unknown. Assays were performed on roughly 96,000 TCR templates per sample. The data were produced by immunoSEQ multiplex PCR, yet TCRdb's version contains in-frame clones alone and is incomplete. In the table there are fewer than 110,000 clones, around 90% of which are singletons. The data stem from a study of siplizumab effects on memory and regulatory T cells. Overall study findings and caveats: Phenotypic classification as naive or memory proved unattainable for roughly 75-96% of proliferating CD4+ or CD8+ clones. Tregs proliferating in siplizumab cultures lacked confirmation of their suppressive function.

The clonotype was recovered from a human donor in good health. The specimen sequenced was non-Treg CD4+ T cells sorted from blood.

The CDR3 loop is CASSLWYEQFF. CDR3 sequence (DNA): TGTGCCAGCAGTTTATGGTATGAGCAGTTCTTC. The chain recombines TRBV28 with TRBJ2-1; D is ambiguous. V was shortened by 0 bases and J by 8 bases, with 2 bases between the two germline ends. The length of the CDR3 is 11 residues. The germline V gene has CDR1 MDHEN and CDR2 SYDVKM.